A single sample gave rise to the 22 T cell receptor beta chains below, sequenced in a study of blood T cells in healthy people across ages. Using a J-beta primer mix together with a sample-barcoded 5' primer, a second PCR was run for roughly 7 to 11 cycles. MiXCR, run by TCRdb on the 5' RACE reads, gives a single entry per CDR3 protein. The data show under 2,000,000 distinct CDR3 sequences, about 50% seen once. Input material: blood. These receptors all stem from a woman between 40 and 50 years old in good health.

CDR3 bases: TGTGCCAGCAGTTCGCCTGGACGTCGGGCTTTCTTT. Its translation: CASSSPGRRAFF. The rearrangement joins TRBV6-6 to TRBJ1-1; D not resolved. The germline CDR1 and CDR2 sequences are MNHNY and SVGAGI (reference sequence). This CDR3 has 12 residues. Between the trimmed V and J ends, which lost 4 bases and 11 bases, there was a span of 14 bases.

The J gene is TRBJ2-3, the V gene TRBV4-1; 14 bases fit TRBD2. The germline gives CDR1 MGHRA, CDR2 YSYEKL. The CDR3 spans 20 residues. V was pared by 3 bases and J by 2 bases, with 13 bases of the junction left unmatched. The CDR3 bases are TGCGCCAGCAGCCAGGCCGAAACCGGGACTAGCGGGGGTTACACAGATACGCAGTATTTT. Its protein product is CASSQAETGTSGGYTDTQYF.

Here the CDR3 reads CASSASAGDLDQPQHF. The CDR3 DNA reads as TGTGCCAGCAGTGCCTCGGCAGGGGATTTGGATCAGCCCCAGCATTTT. V usage is TRBV27 and J usage is TRBJ1-5; tentative D call: TRBD1 (6 bases). The V and J ends lost 5 bases and 5 bases respectively, with 19 bases between them. The CDR3 has 16 amino acids. Germline loops: CDR1 MNHEY, CDR2 SMNVEV (reference sequence).

This clonotype was seen only a few times. The chain carries TRBV7-9 and TRBJ2-4; 7 bases map to TRBD1. The DNA end is more similar to TRBJ2-7, so the J call may be wrong. This CDR3 is 16 amino acids long. CDR1 and CDR2 (germline): SEHNR, FQNEAQ (reference sequence). CDR3 coding DNA: TGTGCCAGCAGCGGTATAGGACAGGCAAGGAGTAACGAGCAGTACTTC. This translates into CASSGIGQARSNEQYF.

The chain carries TRBV6-2 or TRBV6-3 and TRBJ1-5; D perhaps matches TRBD1 (6 bases). CDR3 length: 16 amino acids. V was shortened by 5 bases and J by 2 bases, with 16 bases between the two germline ends. Germline V lookup: CDR1 MNHEY, CDR2 SVGEGT. The DNA of the CDR3 is TGTGCCAGCAGTCAATTTACAGGGATGGGCAATCAGCCCCAGCATTTT. Translating gives CASSQFTGMGNQPQHF.

The V call is TRBV4-3, the J call TRBJ2-3; TRBD2 aligns across 7 bases. Germline V CDR1 and CDR2: LGHNA, YSLEER. The V segment lost 1 base and the J segment 2 bases; nucleotides outside the gene matches: 12. The CDR3 covers 18 residues. As DNA, the CDR3 is TGCGCCAGCAGCCAAGTTGGGCCTAGCGGCCGAAACACAGATACGCAGTATTTT. Translation gives CASSQVGPSGRNTDTQYF.

Here the CDR3 reads CATAMGGRYEQYF. The CDR3 region has the DNA TGTGCCACCGCAATGGGGGGGAGGTACGAGCAGTACTTC. This rearrangement joins TRBV15 to TRBJ2-7, with 7 positions matching TRBD2. V was clipped by 8 bases and J by 4 bases; unmatched bases: 8. Germline V gives CDR1 LNHNV, CDR2 YYDKDF (reference sequence). There are 13 residues in the CDR3.

A few counts support this clonotype. The rearrangement links TRBV24-1 to TRBJ2-5, with TRBD1 as a possible D gene (5 bases). This CDR3 is 13 amino acids long. Trimming cost V 9 bases and J 2 bases, with 12 bases left between them. In germline, CDR1 is KGHDR, CDR2 SFDVKD. CDR3 in amino acids: CATSRTRQETQYF. The CDR3, as DNA: TGTGCCACCTCCCGGACACGTCAAGAGACCCAGTACTTC.

The chain has TRBV20-1 and TRBJ2-5; TRBD1 is a possible D gene (5 bases). V was shortened by 6 bases and J by 2 bases, with 13 bases between the two germline ends. Germline lookup yields CDR1 DFQATT and CDR2 SNEGSKA (reference sequence). The CDR3 loop spans 13 amino acids. The CDR3 loop is CSASVRVQETQYF. The CDR3, as DNA: TGCAGTGCGAGCGTCAGGGTACAAGAGACCCAGTACTTC.

This clonotype was detected many times. The rearrangement links TRBV5-1 to TRBJ2-7, with TRBD1 as a possible D gene (6 bases). The CDR3 runs 12 residues. The germline gives CDR1 SGHRS, CDR2 YFSETQ. V was pared by 3 bases and J by 4 bases, with 8 bases between. The CDR3 DNA reads as TGCGCCAGCAGCTGGGGACAATACGAGCAGTACTTC. Translation gives CASSWGQYEQYF.

This clonotype was counted only a few times. V gene TRBV7-2 combines with J gene TRBJ1-4; weak D call: TRBD1 (5 bases). The ends were cut back, 2 bases at V and 4 bases at J, with 11 bases in the middle. The CDR3 consists of 15 residues. The germline CDR1 and CDR2 sequences are SGHTA and FQGNSA. As DNA, the CDR3 is TGTGCCAGCAGCTTAATGGGACGGCGTAATGAAAAACTGTTTTTT. Protein: CASSLMGRRNEKLFF.

This chain connects TRBV5-6 to TRBJ2-1, with 7 nucleotides matching TRBD1. The length of the CDR3 is 15 residues. V was pared by 4 bases and J by 4 bases, with 8 bases of the junction left unmatched. CDR1 and CDR2 (germline): SGHDT, YYEEEE. CDR3 region: CASSVGGQWYNEQFF. In nucleotides, the CDR3 is TGTGCCAGCAGCGTAGGGGGCCAATGGTACAATGAGCAGTTCTTC.

The sample holds a few counts of this clonotype. The chain links TRBV7-2 to TRBJ2-4, with 10 bases aligning to TRBD2. The CDR3 runs 18 residues. Per germline, CDR1 SGHTA and CDR2 FQGNSA. V was pared by 4 bases and J by 7 bases, with 16 bases of the junction left unmatched. CDR3 coding DNA: TGTGCCAGCAGCTCCCAAGGAGCGGGGGGGCTAGCGTGGAACATTCAGTACTTC. It yields the protein CASSSQGAGGLAWNIQYF.

The rearrangement links TRBV2 to TRBJ2-7, with D tentatively TRBD2 (5 bases). Germline V gives CDR1 SNHLY, CDR2 FYNNEI. There are 14 residues in the CDR3. V dropped 6 bases and J dropped 2 bases, with 14 bases sitting between them. The CDR3 loop is CASSTGIGPYEQYF. DNA of the CDR3: TGTGCCAGCAGCACCGGGATAGGCCCCTACGAGCAGTACTTC.

The rearrangement links TRBV7-2 to TRBJ2-4; D uncertain. V lost 8 bases, J lost 7 bases, and 15 bases lay in between. This CDR3 is built from 13 residues. From germline, CDR1 is SGHTA and CDR2 FQGNSA. CDR3 DNA sequence: TGTGCCAGCGTCATCTCAATCGGGAACATTCAGTACTTC. Translated, it gives CASVISIGNIQYF.

Regarding this clonotype: One junction end does not reproduce the germline sequence, and a read error may be involved. In DNA, the CDR3 is TGTGCCATCAGGGAGTCTACATACGAGCAGTACTTC. Encoded protein: CAIRESTYEQYF. J is TRBJ2-7 and V is TRBV10-3; no firm D call. Germline assignment: CDR1 ENHRY and CDR2 SYGVKD. The CDR3 loop spans 12 amino acids.

This clonotype was observed a few times. The chain recombines TRBV12-3 or TRBV12-4 with TRBJ1-2; 7 bases agree with TRBD1. After removal of 6 bases from V and 7 bases from J, the junction contained 11 bases not matched to a gene. The CDR3 is 14 residues long. The DNA for the CDR3 is TGTGCCAGCAGGGAAACAACAGGGGTTCGTGGCTACACCTTC. Translated, it gives CASRETTGVRGYTF.

The V gene is TRBV5-6, the J gene TRBJ2-5; no definite D call. This CDR3 has 13 residues. V was clipped by 4 bases and J by 11 bases, with 18 bases between them. The V gene's germline CDR1 is SGHDT and CDR2 YYEEEE. CDR3 nucleotide sequence: TGTGCCAGCAGCATACAGCCCTACAATGAGCAGTACTTC. It encodes CASSIQPYNEQYF.

V usage is TRBV10-3 and J usage is TRBJ1-2, with a possible D match to TRBD1 (5 bases). The V gene's germline CDR1 is ENHRY and CDR2 SYGVKD. This CDR3 is built from 15 residues. Deletions cut 6 bases from V and 2 bases from J, with 16 bases between. The CDR3 DNA sequence: TGTGCCATCAGGGATAGCAGGGTCCAGAACTATGGCTACACCTTC. Its translation: CAIRDSRVQNYGYTF.

For this clonotype: A read error may explain this, as a much larger clone is one base away. The chain carries TRBV20-1 and TRBJ2-4; D is unresolved. The germline gives CDR1 DFQATT, CDR2 SNEGSKA (reference sequence). V dropped 6 bases and J dropped 9 bases, with 18 bases sitting between them. The length of the CDR3 is 13 residues. The CDR3 bases are TGCAGTGCCCACGTCCCTTCGGGTAGCATTCAGTACTTC. Translating it yields CSAHVPSGSIQYF.

This clonotype was seen repeatedly, ten times or more. The rearrangement joins TRBV3-1 to TRBJ2-5, with a tentative D call TRBD1 (5 bases). V lost 0 bases and J 1 base, leaving 9 bases between the germline ends. The V gene's germline CDR1 is LGHDT and CDR2 YNNKEL (reference sequence). The CDR3 contains 15 residues. CDR3 loop: CASSQDRATQETQYF. DNA for the CDR3: TGTGCCAGCAGCCAAGACAGGGCGACCCAAGAGACCCAGTACTTC.

This clonotype was picked up a small number of times. The V and J genes are TRBV4-3 and TRBJ2-3; TRBD1 matches at 9 bases. There are 16 residues in the CDR3. Germline values: CDR1 LGHNA, CDR2 YSLEER. The ends lost 4 bases at V and 5 bases at J; junction bases unmatched: 10. CDR3 bases: TGCGCCAGCAGCCGTGATACAGGGGGCGCGGGAGATACGCAGTATTTT. It encodes CASSRDTGGAGDTQYF.